This entry concerns a single TCR beta chain. The repertoire was sequenced with immunoSEQ multiplex PCR; TCRdb's copy has only in-frame clones and lacks some. The sample carries 400,000 to 550,000 clones, about 85% recorded once. This entry belongs to a study of blood T cell repertoires in COVID-19. Study background: Spain, Italy and the United States supplied samples that represented acute and convalescent COVID-19. Sources were T cells, B-cell-depleted T cells, or PBMCs; the material itself was cDNA or gDNA.

This CDR3 contains 16 residues. Per germline, CDR1 SNHLY and CDR2 FYNNEI. V was clipped by 1 base and J by 2 bases, with 11 bases between them. All enrollees were roughly 18 to 89 years old and from 20 to 30 US areas. Clinical histories supplied by participants themselves formed the basis of cohort assignment. V gene TRBV2 combines with J gene TRBJ2-2; maybe TRBD1 (5 bases). Sequences were obtained from PBMCs or T cells enriched from blood (not recorded which). This TCR was sampled from a woman under 30 with acute COVID-19. As DNA, the CDR3 is TGTGCCAGCAGTGAAGTCAGGGTAGAAAACACCGGGGAGCTGTTTTTT. This translates into CASSEVRVENTGELFF.